This T cell receptor (beta chain) appears in the sequencing data of a study of human T cells and chemical hapten exposure. For the study at large: Mostly female, the patients presented with alopecia areata, totalis or universalis.

This CDR3 region has 16 residues. V gave up 5 bases and J gave up 4 bases, with 20 bases separating them. Per the germline V gene, CDR1 is MNHEY and CDR2 is SVGEGT. This clonotype was counted between two and nine times. The sample's time point: patch test 1, 2 weeks after DPC sensitization. The sample's treatment: therapeutic diphenylcyclopropenone sensitization with weekly scalp DPC. In TCRdb, the RACE reads were re-called with MiXCR into one record per CDR3 protein. The sample yields around 300,000 distinct CDR3 sequences, under 9% seen once. V is TRBV6-2 or TRBV6-3 and J is TRBJ1-1, with a possible D match to TRBD1 (5 bases). This TCR was sampled from a woman under 30 with alopecia areata. Some clones in this sample may be carry-over from other donors' samples. The source material was whole blood, sampled in connection with sensitization to the hapten diphenylcyclopropenone (DPC). The CDR3 DNA sequence: TGTGCCAGCAGTACCCGCGGGGGAGGGAGGATCACTGAAGCTTTCTTT. Its protein is CASSTRGGGRITEAFF.